This T cell receptor (beta chain) stems from a study of blood T cells in healthy people across ages (dated by TCRdb to between 2015 and 2016). In terms of the full investigation: In model experiments, roughly one uniquely barcoded TCR beta cDNA molecule per two T cells was captured by template switching. Using deep sequencing normalized with unique cDNA molecular identifiers, the study measured how TCR beta repertoire diversity changes with age. The donors were split into four age groups: young (average 16 years), middle-aged (about 40), aged (more than 60) and long-lived (over 80). To avoid experimental bias, donors of different ages were randomly spread across the sequencing lanes. Two additional independent replicas of 1 million unique cDNA reads from the same blood draw were analyzed for two donors (one aged 18 to 30 and one aged 80 or older).

General findings and caveats noted by the study authors: The long-lived group showed more naive CD4+ T cells, fewer expanded clones and increased TCR diversity than the aged group, suggesting age selection. As age increased, observed TCR beta diversity per million T cells dropped in a roughly linear way, and a significant reduction was already evident by age about 36. Since profiling was done on bulk unsorted PBMCs, naive and antigen-experienced compartments could not be conclusively compared. Donor CMV infection status was unknown, potentially confounding age-related changes in expanded clonotypes. There was a strong correlation between observed TCR beta diversity and the percentage of naive T cells measured by flow cytometry. Estimates of total diversity from one million sequenced T cells were regarded as lower bounds and underestimates.

This clonotype has just a few counts. The antigen it binds to is not known. Base quality data are lacking; no much larger clone is found one base away. The V end gives up 4 bases and the J end 7 bases, leaving 6 bases in the junction not matched to a gene. The CDR3 runs 15 amino acids, cysteine and phenylalanine included. Only the CDR3 DNA stays, 45 bases, in frame from base 1. According to the germline V gene, CDR1 reads SGHRS and CDR2 reads YFSETQ. Libraries came from 5' RACE. TCRdb lists the instrument as Illumina HiSeq 2500. The second PCR ran for roughly 6 to 11 cycles and used a J-beta primer mix along with a sample-barcoded 5' primer. A template-switch 5' adaptor carrying 12 random nucleotides introduced a unique molecular identifier onto each TCR beta cDNA molecule. Each sample yielded at least 2.5 million CDR3-containing paired-end reads. First-strand cDNA synthesis was performed from all RNA using the Mint cDNA synthesis kit, with priming by a TRBC-specific oligonucleotide. Following uracil-DNA glycosylase treatment, a first 18-cycle PCR with universal primers M1SS and BC2_uni_R was performed on all cDNA. As for the authors' bioinformatics: For normalization, 1 million high-quality reads were randomly selected from each sample, with every read carrying a distinct molecular identifier. Instead of being binned into consensus sequences, reads with shared molecular identifiers were discarded. MiTCR, with a Q25 quality threshold and the strictest error-elimination algorithm, was used for CDR3 identification, clonotype clustering and error correction. A nonparametric unseen species model using Euler transformation provided a lower-bound estimate of total TCR beta diversity. Starting from the raw public reads, TCRdb applied fastp trimming at Q25, assembled clones with MiXCR and retained in-frame beta chains. All rows with the same CDR3 protein become a single entry with the most common DNA and genes. None of the V and J calls come from the authors' own analysis; TCRdb made them. The sample profile shows 1,500,000 or so distinct CDR3 sequences; approximately 60% of them were found once. Of the sample, 6.5% to 8.5% is held by the ten largest clones.

The donors were roughly 38 Caucasian individuals from Russia, aged roughly 6 to 100 years, who were systemically healthy. Each donor gave roughly 9.5 milliliters of peripheral blood, collected into EDTA-treated Vacutainer tubes. Ficoll-Paque density-gradient centrifugation was used to isolate PBMCs, with at least 6 million per sample. Trizol reagent was used to extract total RNA from the PBMCs, yielding at least 5 micrograms per sample. For every donor, an aliquot of PBMCs went through flow cytometry to measure the percentages of naive CD45RAhigh/CD27high T cells. The sequenced sample was blood. The chain uses TRBV5-1 and TRBJ1-6, with 9 bases aligning to TRBD1. This TCR derives from a man younger than 35 in good health. The nucleotides read TGCGCCAGCAGCCTACAGGGGGCAGAAAATTCACCCCTCCACTTT. This encodes CASSLQGAENSPLHF. Beyond the CDR3, the reference TRBV5-1 and TRBJ1-6 genes provide the residues; the full variable domain reads: KAGVTQTPRYLIKTRGQQVTLSCSPISGHRSVSWYQQTPGQGLQFLFEYFSETQRNKGNFPGRFSGRQFSNSRSEMNVSTLELGDSALYLCASSLQGAENSPLHFGNGTRLTVT.